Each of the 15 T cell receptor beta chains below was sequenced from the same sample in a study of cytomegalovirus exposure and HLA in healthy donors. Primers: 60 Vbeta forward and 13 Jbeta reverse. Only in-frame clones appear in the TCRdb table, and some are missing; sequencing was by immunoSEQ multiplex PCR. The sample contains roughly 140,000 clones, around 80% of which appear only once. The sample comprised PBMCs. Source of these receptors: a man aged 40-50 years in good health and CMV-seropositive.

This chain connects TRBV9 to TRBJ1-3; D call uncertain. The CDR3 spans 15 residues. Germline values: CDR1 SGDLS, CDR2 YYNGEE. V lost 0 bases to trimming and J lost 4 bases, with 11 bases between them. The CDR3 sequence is CASSVGWLPGNTIYF. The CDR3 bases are TGTGCCAGCAGCGTAGGGTGGCTTCCCGGAAACACCATATATTTT.

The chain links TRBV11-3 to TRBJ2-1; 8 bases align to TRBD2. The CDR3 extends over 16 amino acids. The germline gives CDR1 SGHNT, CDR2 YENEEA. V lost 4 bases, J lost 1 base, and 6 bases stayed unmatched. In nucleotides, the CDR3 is TGTGCCAGCAGCTCGCAACTAGCGGAGTCCTACAATGAGCAGTTCTTC. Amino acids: CASSSQLAESYNEQFF.

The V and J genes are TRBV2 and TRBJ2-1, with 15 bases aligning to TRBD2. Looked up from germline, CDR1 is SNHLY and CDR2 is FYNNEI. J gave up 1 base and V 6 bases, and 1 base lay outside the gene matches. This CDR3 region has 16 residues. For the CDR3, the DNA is TGTGCCAGCAGCGGGACTAGCGGGGGGTCCTACAATGAGCAGTTCTTC. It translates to CASSGTSGGSYNEQFF.

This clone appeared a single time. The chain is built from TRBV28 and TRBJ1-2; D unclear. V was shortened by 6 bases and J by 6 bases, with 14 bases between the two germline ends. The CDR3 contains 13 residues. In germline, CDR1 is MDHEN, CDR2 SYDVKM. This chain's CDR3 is CASRPPRQDGYTF. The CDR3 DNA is TGTGCCAGCAGACCCCCTCGGCAGGATGGCTACACCTTC.

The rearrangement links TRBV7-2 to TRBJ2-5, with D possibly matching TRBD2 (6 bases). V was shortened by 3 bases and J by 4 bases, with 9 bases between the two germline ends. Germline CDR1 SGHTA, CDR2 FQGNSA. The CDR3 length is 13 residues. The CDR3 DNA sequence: TGTGCCAGCAGCTTTATGGGGGGAGAGACCCAGTACTTC. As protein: CASSFMGGETQYF.

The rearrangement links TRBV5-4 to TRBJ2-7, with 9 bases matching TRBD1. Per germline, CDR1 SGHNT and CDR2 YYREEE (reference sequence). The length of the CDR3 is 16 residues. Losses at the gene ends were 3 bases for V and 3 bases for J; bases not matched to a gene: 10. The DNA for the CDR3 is TGTGCCAGCAGCTCGCAGAACAGGGGGCAAATCTACGAGCAGTACTTC. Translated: CASSSQNRGQIYEQYF.

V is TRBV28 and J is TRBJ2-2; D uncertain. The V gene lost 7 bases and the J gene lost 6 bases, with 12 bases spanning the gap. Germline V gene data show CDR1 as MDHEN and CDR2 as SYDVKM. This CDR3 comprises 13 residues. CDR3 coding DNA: TGTGCCAGCAACATTTTTACGTCCGGGGAGCTGTTTTTT. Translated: CASNIFTSGELFF.

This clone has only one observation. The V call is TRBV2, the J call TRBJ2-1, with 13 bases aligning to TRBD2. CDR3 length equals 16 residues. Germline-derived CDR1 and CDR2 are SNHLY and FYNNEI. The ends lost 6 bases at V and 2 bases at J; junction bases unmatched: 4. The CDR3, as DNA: TGTGCCAGCAGGCCGACTAGCGGGGGGACCTACAATGAGCAGTTCTTC. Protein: CASRPTSGGTYNEQFF. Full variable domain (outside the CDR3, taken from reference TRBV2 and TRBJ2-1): EPEVTQTPSHQVTQMGQEVILRCVPISNHLYFYWYRQILGQKVEFLVSFYNNEISEKSEIFDDQFSVERPDGSNFTLKIRSTKLEDSAMYFCASRPTSGGTYNEQFFGPGTRLTVL.

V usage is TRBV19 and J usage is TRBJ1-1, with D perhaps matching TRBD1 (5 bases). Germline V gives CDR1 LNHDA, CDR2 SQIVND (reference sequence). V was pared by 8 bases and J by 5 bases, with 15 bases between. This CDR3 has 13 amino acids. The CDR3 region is CASWTPGGTEAFF. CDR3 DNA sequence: TGTGCCAGTTGGACTCCGGGGGGGACTGAAGCTTTCTTT. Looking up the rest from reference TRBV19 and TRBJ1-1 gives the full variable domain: DGGITQSPKYLFRKEGQNVTLSCEQNLNHDAMYWYRQDPGQGLRLIYYSQIVNDFQKGDIAEGYSVSREKKESFPLTVTSAQKNPTAFYLCASWTPGGTEAFFGQGTRLTVV.

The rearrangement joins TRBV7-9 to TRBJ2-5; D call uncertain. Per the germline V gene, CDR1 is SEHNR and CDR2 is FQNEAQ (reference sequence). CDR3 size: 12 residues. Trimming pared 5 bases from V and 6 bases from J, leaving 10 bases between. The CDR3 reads CASSVSPQTQYF. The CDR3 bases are TGTGCCAGCAGCGTTTCTCCCCAGACCCAGTACTTC.

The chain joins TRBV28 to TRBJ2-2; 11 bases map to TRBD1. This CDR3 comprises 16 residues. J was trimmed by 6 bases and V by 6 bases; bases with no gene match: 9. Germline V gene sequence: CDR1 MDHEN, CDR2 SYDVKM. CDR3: CASSSWGQGVPGELFF. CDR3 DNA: TGTGCCAGCAGCTCCTGGGGACAGGGGGTCCCCGGGGAGCTGTTTTTT.

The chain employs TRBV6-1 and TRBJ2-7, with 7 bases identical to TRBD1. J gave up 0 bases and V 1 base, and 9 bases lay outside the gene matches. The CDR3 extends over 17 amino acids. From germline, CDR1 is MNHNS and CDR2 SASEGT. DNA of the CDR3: TGTGCCAGCAGTGAAGGGTATTCCGGGACAGTCTCCTACGAGCAGTACTTC. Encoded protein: CASSEGYSGTVSYEQYF.

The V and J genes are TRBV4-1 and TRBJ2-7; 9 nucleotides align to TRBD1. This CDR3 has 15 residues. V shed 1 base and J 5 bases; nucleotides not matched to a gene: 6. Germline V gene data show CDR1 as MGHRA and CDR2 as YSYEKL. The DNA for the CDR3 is TGCGCCAGCAGCCAAGCAGGACAGGGGTTGGACGAGCAGTACTTC. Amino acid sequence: CASSQAGQGLDEQYF.

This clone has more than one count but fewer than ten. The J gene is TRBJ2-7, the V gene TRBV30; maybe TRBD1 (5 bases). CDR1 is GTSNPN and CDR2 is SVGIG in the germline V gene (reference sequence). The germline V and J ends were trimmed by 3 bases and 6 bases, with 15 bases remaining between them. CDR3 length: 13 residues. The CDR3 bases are TGTGCCTGGAGCGACGACAGAAGGCGCGAGCAGTACTTC. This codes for CAWSDDRRREQYF. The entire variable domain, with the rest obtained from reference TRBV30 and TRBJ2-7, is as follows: SQTIHQWPATLVQPVGSPLSLECTVEGTSNPNLYWYRQAAGRGLQLLFYSVGIGQISSEVPQNLSASRPQDRQFILSSKKLLLSDSGFYLCAWSDDRRREQYFGPGTRLTVT.

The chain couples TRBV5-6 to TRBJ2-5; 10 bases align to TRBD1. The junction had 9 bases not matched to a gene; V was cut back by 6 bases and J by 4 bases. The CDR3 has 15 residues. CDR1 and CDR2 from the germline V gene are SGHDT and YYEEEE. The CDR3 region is CASTRPGQGGETQYF. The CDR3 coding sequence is TGTGCCAGCACCCGTCCCGGACAGGGGGGAGAGACCCAGTACTTC.